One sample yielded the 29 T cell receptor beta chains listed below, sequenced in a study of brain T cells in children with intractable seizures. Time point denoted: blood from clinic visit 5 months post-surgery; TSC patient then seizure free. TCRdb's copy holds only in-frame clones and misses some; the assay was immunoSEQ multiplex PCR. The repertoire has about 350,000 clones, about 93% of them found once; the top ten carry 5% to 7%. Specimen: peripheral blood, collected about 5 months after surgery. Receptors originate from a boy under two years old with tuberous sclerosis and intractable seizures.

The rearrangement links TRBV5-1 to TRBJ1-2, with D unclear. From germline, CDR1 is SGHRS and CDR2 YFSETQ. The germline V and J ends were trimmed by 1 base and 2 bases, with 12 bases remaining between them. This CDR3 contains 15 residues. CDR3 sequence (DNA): TGCGCCAGCAGCTTGAATCTGGGATCAAACTATGGCTACACCTTC. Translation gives CASSLNLGSNYGYTF.

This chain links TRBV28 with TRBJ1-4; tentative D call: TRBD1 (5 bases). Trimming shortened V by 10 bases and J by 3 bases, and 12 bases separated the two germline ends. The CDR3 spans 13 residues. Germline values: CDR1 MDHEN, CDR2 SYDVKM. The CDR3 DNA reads TGTGCCACCCAGGGCTTGGCTAATGAAAAACTGTTTTTT. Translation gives CATQGLANEKLFF.

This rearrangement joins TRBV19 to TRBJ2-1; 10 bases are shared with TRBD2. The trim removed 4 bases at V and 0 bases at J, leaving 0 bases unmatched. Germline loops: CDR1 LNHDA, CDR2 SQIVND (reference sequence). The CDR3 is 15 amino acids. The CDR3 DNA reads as TGTGCCAGTAGTACTAGCGGGAGCTCCTACAATGAGCAGTTCTTC. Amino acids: CASSTSGSSYNEQFF.

CDR3 amino acids: CASSQIGLAGDSYEQYF. CDR3 bases: TGTGCCAGCAGCCAAATCGGACTAGCGGGGGATTCCTACGAGCAGTACTTC. V and J are TRBV3-1 (or the pseudogene TRBV3-2) and TRBJ2-7; 13 nucleotides match TRBD2. This CDR3 spans 17 amino acids. Per germline, CDR1 LGHDT and CDR2 YNNKEL (reference sequence). The V segment lost 2 bases and the J segment 1 base; nucleotides outside the gene matches: 5.

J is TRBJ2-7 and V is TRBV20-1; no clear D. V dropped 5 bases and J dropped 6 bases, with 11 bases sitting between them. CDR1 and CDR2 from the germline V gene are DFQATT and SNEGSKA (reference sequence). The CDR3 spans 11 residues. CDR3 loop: CSAPSYREQYF. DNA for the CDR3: TGCAGTGCTCCTAGTTACCGCGAGCAGTACTTC.

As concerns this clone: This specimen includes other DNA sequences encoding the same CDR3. The CDR3 loop is CSARLANEQFF. Written as DNA, the CDR3 is TGCAGTGCTAGATTAGCAAATGAGCAGTTCTTC. The chain is built from TRBV20-1 and TRBJ2-1; D gene unclear. Germline V gene data show CDR1 as DFQATT and CDR2 as SNEGSKA (reference sequence). V gave up 2 bases and J gave up 7 bases, with 6 bases separating them. The CDR3 loop spans 11 amino acids.

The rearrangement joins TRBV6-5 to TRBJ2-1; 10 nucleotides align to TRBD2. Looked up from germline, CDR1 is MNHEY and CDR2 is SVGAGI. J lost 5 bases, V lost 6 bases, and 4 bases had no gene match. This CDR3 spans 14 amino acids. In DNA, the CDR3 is TGTGCCAGCAGCTCTAGCGGGAGCCACAATGAGCAGTTCTTC. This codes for CASSSSGSHNEQFF.

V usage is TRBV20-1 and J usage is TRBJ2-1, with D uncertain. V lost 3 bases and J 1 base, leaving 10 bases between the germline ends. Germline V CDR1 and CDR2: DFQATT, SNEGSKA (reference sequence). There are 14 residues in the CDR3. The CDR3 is CSASRSGSYNEQFF. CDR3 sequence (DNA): TGCAGTGCTAGTAGGTCTGGGTCCTACAATGAGCAGTTCTTC.

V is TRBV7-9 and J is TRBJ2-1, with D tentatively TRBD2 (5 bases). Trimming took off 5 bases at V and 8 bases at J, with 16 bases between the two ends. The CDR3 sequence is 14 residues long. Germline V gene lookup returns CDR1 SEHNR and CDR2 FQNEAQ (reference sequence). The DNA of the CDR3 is TGTGCCAGCAGCCATATGGGTCCGAGGGATGAGCAGTTCTTC. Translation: CASSHMGPRDEQFF.

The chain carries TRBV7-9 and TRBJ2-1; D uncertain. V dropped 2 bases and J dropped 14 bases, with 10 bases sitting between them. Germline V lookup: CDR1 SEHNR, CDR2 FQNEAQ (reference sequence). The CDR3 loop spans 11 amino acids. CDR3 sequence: CASSLTLPKFF. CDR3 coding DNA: TGTGCCAGCAGCTTAACACTCCCTAAGTTCTTC.

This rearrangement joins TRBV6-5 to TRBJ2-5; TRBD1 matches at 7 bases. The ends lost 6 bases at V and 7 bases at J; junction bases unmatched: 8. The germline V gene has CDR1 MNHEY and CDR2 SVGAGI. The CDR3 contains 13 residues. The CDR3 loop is CASSPGTDGTQYF. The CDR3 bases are TGTGCCAGCAGCCCCGGGACAGATGGGACCCAGTACTTC.

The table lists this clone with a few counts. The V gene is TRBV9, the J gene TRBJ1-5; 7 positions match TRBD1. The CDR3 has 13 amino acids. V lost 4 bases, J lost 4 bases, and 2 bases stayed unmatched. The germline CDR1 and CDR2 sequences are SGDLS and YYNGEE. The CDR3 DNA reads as TGTGCCAGCAGCCTGGGACAGAATCAGCCCCAGCATTTT. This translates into CASSLGQNQPQHF.

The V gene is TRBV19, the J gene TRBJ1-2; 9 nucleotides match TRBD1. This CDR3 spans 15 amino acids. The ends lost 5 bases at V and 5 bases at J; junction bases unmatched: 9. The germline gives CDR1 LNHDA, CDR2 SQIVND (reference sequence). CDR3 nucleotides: TGTGCCAGTAGTGTACGACAGGGGGATCGGTATGGCTACACCTTC. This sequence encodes CASSVRQGDRYGYTF. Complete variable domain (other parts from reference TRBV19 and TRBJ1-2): DGGITQSPKYLFRKEGQNVTLSCEQNLNHDAMYWYRQDPGQGLRLIYYSQIVNDFQKGDIAEGYSVSREKKESFPLTVTSAQKNPTAFYLCASSVRQGDRYGYTFGSGTRLTVV.

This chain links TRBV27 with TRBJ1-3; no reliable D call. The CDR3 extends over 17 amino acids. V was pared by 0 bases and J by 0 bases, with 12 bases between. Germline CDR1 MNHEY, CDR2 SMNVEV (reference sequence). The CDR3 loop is CASSLSASFPSGNTIYF. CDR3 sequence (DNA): TGTGCCAGCAGTTTATCCGCTTCATTCCCCTCTGGAAACACCATATATTTT.

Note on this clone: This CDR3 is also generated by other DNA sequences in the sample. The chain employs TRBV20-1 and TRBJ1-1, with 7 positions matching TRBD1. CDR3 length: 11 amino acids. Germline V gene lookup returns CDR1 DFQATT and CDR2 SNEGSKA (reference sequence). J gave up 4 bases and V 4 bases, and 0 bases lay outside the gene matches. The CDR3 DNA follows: TGCAGTGCTACAGGGGGCACTGAAGCTTTCTTT. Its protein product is CSATGGTEAFF.

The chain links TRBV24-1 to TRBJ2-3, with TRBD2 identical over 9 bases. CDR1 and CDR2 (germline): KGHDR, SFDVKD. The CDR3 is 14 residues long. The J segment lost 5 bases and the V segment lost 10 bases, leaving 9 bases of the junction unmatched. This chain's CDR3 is CATGLAGMGDTQYF. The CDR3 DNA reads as TGTGCCACAGGCCTAGCGGGAATGGGAGATACGCAGTATTTT.

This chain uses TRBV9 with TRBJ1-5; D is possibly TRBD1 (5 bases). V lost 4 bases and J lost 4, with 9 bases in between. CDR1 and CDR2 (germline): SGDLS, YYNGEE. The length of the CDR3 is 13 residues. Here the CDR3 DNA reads TGTGCCAGCAGCCCTGGGGGGAATCAGCCCCAGCATTTT. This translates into CASSPGGNQPQHF. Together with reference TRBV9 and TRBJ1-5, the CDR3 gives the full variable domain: DSGVTQTPKHLITATGQRVTLRCSPRSGDLSVYWYQQSLDQGLQFLIQYYNGEERAKGNILERFSAQQFPDLHSELNLSSLELGDSALYFCASSPGGNQPQHFGDGTRLSIL.

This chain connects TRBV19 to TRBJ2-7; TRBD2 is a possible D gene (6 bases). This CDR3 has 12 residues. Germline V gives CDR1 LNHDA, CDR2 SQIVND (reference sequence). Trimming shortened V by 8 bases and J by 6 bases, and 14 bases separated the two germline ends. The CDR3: CASGPPGGEQYF. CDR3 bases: TGTGCCAGTGGACCACCCGGGGGCGAGCAGTACTTC. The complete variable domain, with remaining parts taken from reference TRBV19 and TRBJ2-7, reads DGGITQSPKYLFRKEGQNVTLSCEQNLNHDAMYWYRQDPGQGLRLIYYSQIVNDFQKGDIAEGYSVSREKKESFPLTVTSAQKNPTAFYLCASGPPGGEQYFGPGTRLTVT.

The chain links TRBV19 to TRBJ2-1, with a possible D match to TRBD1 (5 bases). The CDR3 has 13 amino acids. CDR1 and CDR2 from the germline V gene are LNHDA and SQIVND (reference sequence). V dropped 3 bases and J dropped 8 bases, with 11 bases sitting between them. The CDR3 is CASSIVGAHEQFF. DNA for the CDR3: TGTGCCAGTAGTATTGTTGGGGCCCATGAGCAGTTCTTC.

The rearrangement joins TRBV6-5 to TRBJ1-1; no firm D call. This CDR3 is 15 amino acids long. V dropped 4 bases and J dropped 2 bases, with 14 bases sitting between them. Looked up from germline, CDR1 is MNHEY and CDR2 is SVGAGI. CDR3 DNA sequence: TGTGCCAGCAGTTTAGGGCGGACCCTCAACACTGAAGCTTTCTTT. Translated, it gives CASSLGRTLNTEAFF.

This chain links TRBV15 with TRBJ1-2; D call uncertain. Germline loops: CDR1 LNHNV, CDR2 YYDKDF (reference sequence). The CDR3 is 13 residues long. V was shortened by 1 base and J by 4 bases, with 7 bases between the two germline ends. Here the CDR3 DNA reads TGTGCCACCAGCAGAGGCCAATTCTATGGCTACACCTTC. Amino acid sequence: CATSRGQFYGYTF.

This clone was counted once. The chain's CDR3 is CASSFSKTGASYNEQFF. The CDR3 nucleotides read TGTGCCAGCAGTTTTAGTAAAACGGGAGCTTCCTACAATGAGCAGTTCTTC. This chain links TRBV28 with TRBJ2-1; a possible D gene is TRBD2 (6 bases). This CDR3 is built from 17 residues. Germline V CDR1 and CDR2: MDHEN, SYDVKM. The germline V and J ends were trimmed by 3 bases and 1 base, with 16 bases remaining between them.

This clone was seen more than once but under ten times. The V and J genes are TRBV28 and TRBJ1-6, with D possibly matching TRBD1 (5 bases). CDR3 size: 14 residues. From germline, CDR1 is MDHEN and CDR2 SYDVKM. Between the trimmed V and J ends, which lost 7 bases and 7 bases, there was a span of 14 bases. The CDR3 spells CASTLGRTNSPLHF. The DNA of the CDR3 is TGTGCCAGCACCCTAGGGCGGACAAATTCACCCCTCCACTTT.

CDR3 loop: CASSLGRNRWFIGYTF. CDR3 nucleotides: TGTGCCAGCAGCTTGGGGAGGAATCGGTGGTTTATTGGCTACACCTTC. The rearrangement links TRBV5-8 to TRBJ1-2; D is ambiguous. The germline V gene encodes CDR1 SGHTS and CDR2 YDEGEE. V dropped 0 bases and J dropped 7 bases, with 19 bases sitting between them. The CDR3 is 16 residues long.

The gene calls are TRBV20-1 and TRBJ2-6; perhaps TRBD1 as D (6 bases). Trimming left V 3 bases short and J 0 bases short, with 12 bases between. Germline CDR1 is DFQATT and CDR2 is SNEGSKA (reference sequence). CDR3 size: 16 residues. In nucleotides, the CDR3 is TGCAGTGCTAGTGACAGGATTACCTCTGGGGCCAACGTCCTGACTTTC. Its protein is CSASDRITSGANVLTF.

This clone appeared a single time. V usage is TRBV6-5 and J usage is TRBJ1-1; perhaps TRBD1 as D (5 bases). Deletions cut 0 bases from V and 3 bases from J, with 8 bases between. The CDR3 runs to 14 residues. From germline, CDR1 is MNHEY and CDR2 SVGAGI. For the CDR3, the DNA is TGTGCCAGCAGTTACTCGACAGCGCACACTGAAGCTTTCTTT. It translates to CASSYSTAHTEAFF.

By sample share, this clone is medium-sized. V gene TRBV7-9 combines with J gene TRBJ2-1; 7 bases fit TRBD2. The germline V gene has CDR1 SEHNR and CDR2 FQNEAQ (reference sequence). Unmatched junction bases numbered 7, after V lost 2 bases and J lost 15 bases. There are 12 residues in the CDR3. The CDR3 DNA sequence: TGTGCCAGCAGCTTAACGAGCGGGAATGGGTTCTTC. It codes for CASSLTSGNGFF.

CDR3 residues: CASSLAGLTETQYF. The CDR3 nucleotides are TGCGCCAGCAGCTTGGCCGGACTTACGGAGACCCAGTACTTC. The chain is built from TRBV5-1 and TRBJ2-5, with D perhaps matching TRBD2 (5 bases). With 0 bases removed from V and 5 bases from J, the gap between germline ends came to 11 bases. The germline CDR1 and CDR2 sequences are SGHRS and YFSETQ. The CDR3 runs to 14 residues. Together with reference TRBV5-1 and TRBJ2-5, the CDR3 gives the full variable domain: KAGVTQTPRYLIKTRGQQVTLSCSPISGHRSVSWYQQTPGQGLQFLFEYFSETQRNKGNFPGRFSGRQFSNSRSEMNVSTLELGDSALYLCASSLAGLTETQYFGPGTRLLVL.

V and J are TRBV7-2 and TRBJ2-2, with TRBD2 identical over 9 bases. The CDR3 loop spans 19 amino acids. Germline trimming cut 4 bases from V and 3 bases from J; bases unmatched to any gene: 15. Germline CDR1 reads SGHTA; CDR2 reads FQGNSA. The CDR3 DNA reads TGTGCCAGCAGCTGGGGAAGGGGCACGGGCGGGAGGGACACCGGGGAGCTGTTTTTT. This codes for CASSWGRGTGGRDTGELFF.